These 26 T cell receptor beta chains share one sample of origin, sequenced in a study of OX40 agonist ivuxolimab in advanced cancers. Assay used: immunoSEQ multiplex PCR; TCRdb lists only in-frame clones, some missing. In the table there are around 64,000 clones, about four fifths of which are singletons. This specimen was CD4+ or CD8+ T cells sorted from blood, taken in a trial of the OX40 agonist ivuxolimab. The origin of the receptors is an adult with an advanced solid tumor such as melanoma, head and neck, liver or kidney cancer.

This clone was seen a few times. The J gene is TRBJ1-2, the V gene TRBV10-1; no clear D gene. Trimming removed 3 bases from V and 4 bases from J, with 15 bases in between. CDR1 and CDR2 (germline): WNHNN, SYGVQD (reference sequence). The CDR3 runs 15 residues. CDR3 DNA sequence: TGCGCCAGCAGTGATCTTGCTTCCAGGAGCTATGGCTACACCTTC. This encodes CASSDLASRSYGYTF.

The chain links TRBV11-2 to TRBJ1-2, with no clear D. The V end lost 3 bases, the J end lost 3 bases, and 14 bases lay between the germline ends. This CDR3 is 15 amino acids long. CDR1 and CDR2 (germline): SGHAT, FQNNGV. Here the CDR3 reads CASSLYGERYYGYTF. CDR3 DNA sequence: TGTGCCAGCAGCTTGTACGGGGAGAGGTACTATGGCTACACCTTC. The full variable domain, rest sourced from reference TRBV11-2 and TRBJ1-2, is EAGVAQSPRYKIIEKRQSVAFWCNPISGHATLYWYQQILGQGPKLLIQFQNNGVVDDSQLPKDRFSAERLKGVDSTLKIQPAKLEDSAVYLCASSLYGERYYGYTFGSGTRLTVV.

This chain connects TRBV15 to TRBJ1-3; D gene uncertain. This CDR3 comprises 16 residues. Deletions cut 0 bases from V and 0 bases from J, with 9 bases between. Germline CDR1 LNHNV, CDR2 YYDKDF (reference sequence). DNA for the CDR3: TGTGCCACCAGCAGAGAACAACGGAGCTCTGGAAACACCATATATTTT. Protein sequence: CATSREQRSSGNTIYF. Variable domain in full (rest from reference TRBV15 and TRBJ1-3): DAMVIQNPRYQVTQFGKPVTLSCSQTLNHNVMYWYQQKSSQAPKLLFHYYDKDFNNEADTPDNFQSRRPNTSFCFLDIRSPGLGDTAMYLCATSREQRSSGNTIYFGEGSWLTVV.

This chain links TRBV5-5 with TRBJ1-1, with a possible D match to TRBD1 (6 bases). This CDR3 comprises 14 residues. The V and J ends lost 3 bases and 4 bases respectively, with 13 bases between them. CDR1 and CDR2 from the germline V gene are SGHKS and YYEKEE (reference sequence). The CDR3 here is CASSYRQGSTEAFF. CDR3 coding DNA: TGTGCCAGCAGCTATCGTCAGGGGAGCACTGAAGCTTTCTTT.

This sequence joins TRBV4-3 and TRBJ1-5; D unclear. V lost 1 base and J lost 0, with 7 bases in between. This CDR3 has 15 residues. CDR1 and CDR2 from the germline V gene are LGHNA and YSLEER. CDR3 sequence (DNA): TGCGCCAGCAGCCAAGCCTTAAATAGCAATCAGCCCCAGCATTTT. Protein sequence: CASSQALNSNQPQHF.

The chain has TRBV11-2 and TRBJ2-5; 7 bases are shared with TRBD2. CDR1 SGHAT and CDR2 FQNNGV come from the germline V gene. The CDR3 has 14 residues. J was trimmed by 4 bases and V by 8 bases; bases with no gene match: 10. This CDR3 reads CASHGWEGRETQYF. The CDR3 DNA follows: TGTGCCAGCCACGGGTGGGAGGGCCGAGAGACCCAGTACTTC.

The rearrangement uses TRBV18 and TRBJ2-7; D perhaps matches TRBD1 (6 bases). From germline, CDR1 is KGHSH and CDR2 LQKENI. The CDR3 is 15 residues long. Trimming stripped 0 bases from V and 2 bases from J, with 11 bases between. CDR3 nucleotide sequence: TGTGCCAGCTCACCACCAACAGGGTGGCCCTACGAGCAGTACTTC. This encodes CASSPPTGWPYEQYF.

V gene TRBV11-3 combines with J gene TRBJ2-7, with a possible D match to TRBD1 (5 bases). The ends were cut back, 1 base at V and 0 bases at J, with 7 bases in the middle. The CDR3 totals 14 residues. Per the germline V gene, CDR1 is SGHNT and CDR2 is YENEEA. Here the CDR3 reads CASSLGQSSYEQYF. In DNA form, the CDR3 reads TGTGCCAGCAGCTTAGGACAGAGCTCCTACGAGCAGTACTTC.

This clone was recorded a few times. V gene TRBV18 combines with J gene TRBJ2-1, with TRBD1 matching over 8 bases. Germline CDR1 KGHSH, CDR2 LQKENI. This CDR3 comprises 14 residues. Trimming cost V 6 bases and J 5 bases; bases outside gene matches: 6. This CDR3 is CASSQTGQDNEQFF. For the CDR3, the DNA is TGTGCCAGCTCGCAGACGGGACAGGACAATGAGCAGTTCTTC.

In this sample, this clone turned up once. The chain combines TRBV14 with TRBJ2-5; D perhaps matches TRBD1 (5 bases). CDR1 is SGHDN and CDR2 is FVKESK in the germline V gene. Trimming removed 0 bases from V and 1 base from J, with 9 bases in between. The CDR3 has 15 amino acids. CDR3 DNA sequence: TGTGCCAGCAGCCAAGATTATGGGGCCCAAGAGACCCAGTACTTC. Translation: CASSQDYGAQETQYF.

This CDR3 is CSATRYEQFF. The CDR3 DNA reads as TGCAGTGCTACAAGGTATGAGCAGTTCTTC. The V call is TRBV20-1, the J call TRBJ2-1; D ambiguous. CDR1 and CDR2 (germline): DFQATT, SNEGSKA (reference sequence). V was shortened by 4 bases and J by 8 bases, with 6 bases between the two germline ends. The CDR3 has 10 amino acids.

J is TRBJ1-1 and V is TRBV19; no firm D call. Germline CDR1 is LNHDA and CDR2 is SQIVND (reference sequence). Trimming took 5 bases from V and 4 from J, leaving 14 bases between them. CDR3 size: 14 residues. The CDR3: CASSLRGRGTEAFF. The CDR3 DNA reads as TGTGCCAGTAGTCTCCGCGGTCGGGGCACTGAAGCTTTCTTT. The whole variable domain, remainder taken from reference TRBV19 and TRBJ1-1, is DGGITQSPKYLFRKEGQNVTLSCEQNLNHDAMYWYRQDPGQGLRLIYYSQIVNDFQKGDIAEGYSVSREKKESFPLTVTSAQKNPTAFYLCASSLRGRGTEAFFGQGTRLTVV.

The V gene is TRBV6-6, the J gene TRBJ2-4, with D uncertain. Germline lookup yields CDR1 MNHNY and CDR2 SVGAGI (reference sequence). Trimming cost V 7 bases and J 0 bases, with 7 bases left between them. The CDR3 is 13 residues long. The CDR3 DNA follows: TGTGCCAGCAAGCACCCAGCCAAAAACATTCAGTACTTC. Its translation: CASKHPAKNIQYF.

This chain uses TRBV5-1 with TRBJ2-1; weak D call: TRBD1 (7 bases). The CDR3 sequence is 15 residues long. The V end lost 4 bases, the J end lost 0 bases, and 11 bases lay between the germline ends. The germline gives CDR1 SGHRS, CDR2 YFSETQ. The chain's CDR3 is CASSGGTASYNEQFF. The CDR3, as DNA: TGCGCCAGCAGCGGCGGGACAGCCTCCTACAATGAGCAGTTCTTC.

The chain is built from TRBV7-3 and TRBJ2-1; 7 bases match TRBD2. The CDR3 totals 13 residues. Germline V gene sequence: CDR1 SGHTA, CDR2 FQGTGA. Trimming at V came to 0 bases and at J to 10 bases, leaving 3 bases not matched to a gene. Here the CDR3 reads CASSLTGGREQFF. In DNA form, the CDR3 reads TGTGCCAGCAGCTTAACGGGAGGGCGCGAGCAGTTCTTC. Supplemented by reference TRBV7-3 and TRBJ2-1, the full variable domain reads GAGVSQTPSNKVTEKGKYVELRCDPISGHTALYWYRQSLGQGPEFLIYFQGTGAADDSGLPNDRFFAVRPEGSVSTLKIQRTERGDSAVYLCASSLTGGREQFFGPGTRLTVL.

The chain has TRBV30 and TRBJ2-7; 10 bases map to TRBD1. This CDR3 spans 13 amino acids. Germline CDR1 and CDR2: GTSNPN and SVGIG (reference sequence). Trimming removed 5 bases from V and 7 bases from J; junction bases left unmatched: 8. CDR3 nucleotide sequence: TGTGCCTGGGAGGGGACAGGGGCGCGGGAGCAGTACTTC. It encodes CAWEGTGAREQYF. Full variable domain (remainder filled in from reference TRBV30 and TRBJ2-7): SQTIHQWPATLVQPVGSPLSLECTVEGTSNPNLYWYRQAAGRGLQLLFYSVGIGQISSEVPQNLSASRPQDRQFILSSKKLLLSDSGFYLCAWEGTGAREQYFGPGTRLTVT.

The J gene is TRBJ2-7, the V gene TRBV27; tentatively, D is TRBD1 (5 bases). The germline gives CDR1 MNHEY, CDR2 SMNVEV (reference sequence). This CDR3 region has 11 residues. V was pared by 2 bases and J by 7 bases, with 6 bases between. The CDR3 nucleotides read TGTGCCAGCAGTTTAGCAGGGGAGCAGTACTTC. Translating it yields CASSLAGEQYF.

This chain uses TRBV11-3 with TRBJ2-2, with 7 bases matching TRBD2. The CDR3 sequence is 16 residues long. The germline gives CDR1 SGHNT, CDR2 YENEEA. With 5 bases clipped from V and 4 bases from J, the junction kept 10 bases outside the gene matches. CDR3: CASSRAWEGGTGELFF. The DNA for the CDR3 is TGTGCCAGCAGCCGCGCGTGGGAGGGAGGCACCGGGGAGCTGTTTTTT. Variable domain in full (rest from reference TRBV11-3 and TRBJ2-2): EAGVVQSPRYKIIEKKQPVAFWCNPISGHNTLYWYLQNLGQGPELLIRYENEEAVDDSQLPKDRFSAERLKGVDSTLKIQPAELGDSAVYLCASSRAWEGGTGELFFGEGSRLTVL.

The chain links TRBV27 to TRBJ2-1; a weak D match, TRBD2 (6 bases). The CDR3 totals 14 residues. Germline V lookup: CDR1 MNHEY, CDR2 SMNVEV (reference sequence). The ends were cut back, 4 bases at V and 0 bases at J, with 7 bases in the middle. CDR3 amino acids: CASSWGDSYNEQFF. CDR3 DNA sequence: TGTGCCAGCAGTTGGGGGGACTCCTACAATGAGCAGTTCTTC.

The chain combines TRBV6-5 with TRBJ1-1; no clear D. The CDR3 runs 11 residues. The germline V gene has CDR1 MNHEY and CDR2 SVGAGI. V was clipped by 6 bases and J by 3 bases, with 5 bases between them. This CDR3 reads CASRRDTEAFF. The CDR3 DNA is TGTGCCAGCAGGCGGGACACTGAAGCTTTCTTT.

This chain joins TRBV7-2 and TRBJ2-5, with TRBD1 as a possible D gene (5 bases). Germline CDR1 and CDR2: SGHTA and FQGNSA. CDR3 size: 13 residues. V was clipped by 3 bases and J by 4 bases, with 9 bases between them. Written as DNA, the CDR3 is TGTGCCAGCAGCTTTGGCAGGGCAGAGACCCAGTACTTC. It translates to CASSFGRAETQYF. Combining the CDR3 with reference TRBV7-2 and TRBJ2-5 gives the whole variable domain GAGVSQSPSNKVTEKGKDVELRCDPISGHTALYWYRQSLGQGLEFLIYFQGNSAPDKSGLPSDRFSAERTGGSVSTLTIQRTQQEDSAVYLCASSFGRAETQYFGPGTRLLVL.

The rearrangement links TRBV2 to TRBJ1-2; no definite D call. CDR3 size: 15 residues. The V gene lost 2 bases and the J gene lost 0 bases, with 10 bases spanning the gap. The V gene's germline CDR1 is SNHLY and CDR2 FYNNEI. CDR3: CASSEYGSANYGYTF. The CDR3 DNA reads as TGTGCCAGCAGTGAATACGGGTCAGCTAACTATGGCTACACCTTC.

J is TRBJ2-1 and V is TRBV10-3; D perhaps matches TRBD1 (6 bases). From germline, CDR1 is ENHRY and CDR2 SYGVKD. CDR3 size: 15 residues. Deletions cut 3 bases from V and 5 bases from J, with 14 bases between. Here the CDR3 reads CAISEYGTTDNEQFF. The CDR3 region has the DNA TGTGCCATCAGTGAATATGGGACAACCGACAATGAGCAGTTCTTC.

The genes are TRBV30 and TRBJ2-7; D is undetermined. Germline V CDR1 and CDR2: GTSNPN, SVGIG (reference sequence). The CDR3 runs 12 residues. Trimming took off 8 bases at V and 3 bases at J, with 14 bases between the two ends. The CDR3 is CATGEANYEQYF. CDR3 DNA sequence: TGTGCCACTGGGGAAGCTAACTACGAGCAGTACTTC.

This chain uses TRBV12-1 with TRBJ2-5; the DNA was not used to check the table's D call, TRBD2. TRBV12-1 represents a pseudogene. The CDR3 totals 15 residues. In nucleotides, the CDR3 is TGTGCCAGCTGGGGGGAGGGATTTTTAGGAGAGACCCAGTACTTC. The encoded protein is CASWGEGFLGETQYF.

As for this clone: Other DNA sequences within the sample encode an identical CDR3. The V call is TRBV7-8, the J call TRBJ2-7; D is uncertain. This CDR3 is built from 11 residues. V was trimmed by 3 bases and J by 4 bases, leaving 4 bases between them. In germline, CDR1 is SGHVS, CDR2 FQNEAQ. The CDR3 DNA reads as TGTGCCAGCAGCTTGGAATACGAGCAGTACTTC. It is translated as CASSLEYEQYF.